These 24 T cell receptor beta chains came from one sample sequenced in a study of vaccination effects on CD4 cells after COVID-19. Antigen-specific CD4+ T cells were expanded (with viral peptide pools) by the ViraFEST assay ahead of sequencing. Between days 9 and 10 of culture, CD4+ T cells were separated out. Their SARS-CoV-2 infection, verified by PCR, occurred between March and December 2020. Their recognized antigens are unknown. The repertoire was sequenced with immunoSEQ multiplex PCR; TCRdb's copy has only in-frame clones and lacks some. The table lists tens of thousands of clones, roughly 69% of them singletons. The sample was CD4+ T cells from PBMCs cultured with HCoV-NL63 spike peptides, taken before COVID-19 vaccination. All receptors come from a human donor who had a prior SARS-CoV-2 infection.

The chain uses TRBV18 and TRBJ2-7; D ambiguous. With 2 bases removed from V and 2 bases from J, the gap between germline ends came to 10 bases. The CDR3 is 14 amino acids. Germline V gene lookup returns CDR1 KGHSH and CDR2 LQKENI. The CDR3 region is CASSPGRLPYEQYF. DNA for the CDR3: TGTGCCAGCTCACCAGGCAGGCTACCCTACGAGCAGTACTTC.

In nucleotides, the CDR3 is TGCAGCGTTGAAGACCCCCCGGGTTACTACAATGAGCAGTTCTTC. Protein product: CSVEDPPGYYNEQFF. The V call is TRBV29-1, the J call TRBJ2-1; D remains unclear. CDR3 length: 15 residues. The germline V and J ends were trimmed by 0 bases and 3 bases, with 12 bases remaining between them. CDR1 is SQVTM, CDR2 ANQGSEA, per germline.

J is TRBJ1-1 and V is TRBV4-3; D is undetermined. Germline CDR1 is LGHNA and CDR2 is YSLEER. Trimming removed 4 bases from V and 3 bases from J, with 9 bases in between. This CDR3 is 13 amino acids long. The CDR3 is CASSLSVDTEAFF. The CDR3 bases are TGCGCCAGCAGCCTATCGGTAGACACTGAAGCTTTCTTT.

This chain uses TRBV5-4 with TRBJ2-2, with D unclear. Per the germline V gene, CDR1 is SGHNT and CDR2 is YYREEE (reference sequence). V was cut by 1 base and J by 0 bases, with 10 bases left in between. The CDR3 has 16 residues. The CDR3 loop reads CASSLQASSNTGELFF. In DNA, the CDR3 is TGTGCCAGCAGCTTGCAAGCCTCCTCGAACACCGGGGAGCTGTTTTTT.

This chain connects TRBV7-9 to TRBJ2-3; D gene ambiguous. This CDR3 comprises 14 residues. Per the germline V gene, CDR1 is SEHNR and CDR2 is FQNEAQ (reference sequence). Trimming removed 3 bases at V and 1 base at J, with 8 bases between. The CDR3 protein is CASSFGPGTDTQYF. The CDR3 coding sequence is TGTGCCAGCAGCTTTGGACCCGGCACAGATACGCAGTATTTT.

Sample share makes this clone large. The chain recombines TRBV2 with TRBJ2-7; the match to TRBD2 covers 12 bases. Looked up from germline, CDR1 is SNHLY and CDR2 is FYNNEI. Losses at the gene ends were 7 bases for V and 3 bases for J; bases not matched to a gene: 10. There are 16 residues in the CDR3. This CDR3 is CASTPDLAGGLYEQYF. DNA of the CDR3: TGTGCCAGCACCCCAGATCTAGCGGGGGGGCTCTACGAGCAGTACTTC. Variable domain in full (rest from reference TRBV2 and TRBJ2-7): EPEVTQTPSHQVTQMGQEVILRCVPISNHLYFYWYRQILGQKVEFLVSFYNNEISEKSEIFDDQFSVERPDGSNFTLKIRSTKLEDSAMYFCASTPDLAGGLYEQYFGPGTRLTVT.

There are a few counts of this clone. V and J are TRBV28 and TRBJ2-7; D possibly corresponds to TRBD2 (7 bases). In germline, CDR1 is MDHEN, CDR2 SYDVKM. V was cut by 6 bases and J by 2 bases, with 17 bases left in between. The CDR3 sequence is 15 residues long. In nucleotides, the CDR3 is TGTGCCAGCAGCTGGGGGGGAACAGGGACCTACGAGCAGTACTTC. Its translation: CASSWGGTGTYEQYF. Full variable domain (outside the CDR3, taken from reference TRBV28 and TRBJ2-7): DVKVTQSSRYLVKRTGEKVFLECVQDMDHENMFWYRQDPGLGLRLIYFSYDVKMKEKGDIPEGYSVSREKKERFSLILESASTNQTSMYLCASSWGGTGTYEQYFGPGTRLTVT.

The rearrangement uses TRBV12-3 or TRBV12-4 and TRBJ1-2, with D uncertain. The ends were cut back, 6 bases at V and 8 bases at J, with 10 bases in the middle. CDR3 length: 11 residues. The CDR3 DNA sequence: TGTGCCAGCAGCCCCGGGAGGGGCTACACCTTC. Its protein product is CASSPGRGYTF.

This clone was seen a handful of times. The rearrangement links TRBV6-5 to TRBJ2-7, with 8 bases fitting TRBD2. The CDR3 contains 16 residues. With 2 bases clipped from V and 3 bases from J, the junction kept 9 bases outside the gene matches. Per the germline V gene, CDR1 is MNHEY and CDR2 is SVGAGI. The CDR3 here is CASSYAFAGGFYEQYF. The CDR3 DNA reads as TGTGCCAGCAGTTACGCTTTCGCGGGAGGATTCTACGAGCAGTACTTC.

V is TRBV6-5 and J is TRBJ1-2, with D maybe TRBD1 (5 bases). V shed 5 bases and J shed 2 bases, with 15 bases lying between them. The germline V gene has CDR1 MNHEY and CDR2 SVGAGI. The CDR3 is made up of 15 amino acids. The CDR3: CASSTSTGLNYGYTF. The CDR3 bases are TGTGCCAGCAGTACCTCCACAGGACTCAACTATGGCTACACCTTC.

This rearrangement joins TRBV5-1 to TRBJ1-1; 9 bases line up with TRBD1. This CDR3 comprises 17 residues. Germline trimming cut 2 bases from V and 3 bases from J; bases unmatched to any gene: 11. Germline CDR1 reads SGHRS; CDR2 reads YFSETQ. The CDR3 bases are TGCGCCAGCAGCTTCTCCGGGACAGGGATGATCGACACTGAAGCTTTCTTT. Translated, it gives CASSFSGTGMIDTEAFF.

The table lists this clone with a few counts. The CDR3 sequence: CASSSDRSGGDPGELFF. The CDR3 DNA is TGTGCCAGCAGCTCCGACCGTAGCGGGGGGGATCCCGGGGAGCTGTTTTTT. V and J are TRBV7-9 and TRBJ2-2, with 11 bases that match TRBD2. Germline V gene sequence: CDR1 SEHNR, CDR2 FQNEAQ (reference sequence). There are 17 residues in the CDR3. The trim removed 4 bases at V and 6 bases at J, leaving 10 bases unmatched.

The J gene is TRBJ1-2, the V gene TRBV10-3, with unresolved D. The ends were cut back, 7 bases at V and 7 bases at J, with 13 bases in the middle. CDR1 and CDR2 (germline): ENHRY, SYGVKD. The CDR3 contains 12 residues. The CDR3 loop is CAINGPEGGYTF. The CDR3, as DNA: TGTGCCATCAATGGCCCGGAGGGTGGCTACACCTTC.

This clone was counted a few times. J is TRBJ2-1 and V is TRBV4-1; 12 bases are shared with TRBD1. This CDR3 is built from 18 residues. Germline V gene sequence: CDR1 MGHRA, CDR2 YSYEKL. The ends lost 2 bases at V and 2 bases at J; junction bases unmatched: 7. Written as DNA, the CDR3 is TGCGCCAGCAGCCAACTGGGACAGGGGGCCAGGACCTACAATGAGCAGTTCTTC. The encoded protein is CASSQLGQGARTYNEQFF.

This rearrangement joins TRBV7-3 to TRBJ2-2, with D tentatively TRBD2 (6 bases). The CDR3 is 15 amino acids. V lost 3 bases to trimming and J lost 3 bases, with 11 bases between them. Germline V CDR1 and CDR2: SGHTA, FQGTGA. The CDR3 here is CASSLEGGHTGELFF. The CDR3 DNA reads as TGTGCCAGCAGCTTGGAGGGTGGGCACACCGGGGAGCTGTTTTTT.

J is TRBJ2-1 and V is TRBV12-3 or TRBV12-4, with D unclear. The CDR3 has 13 residues. V was trimmed by 1 base and J by 5 bases, leaving 6 bases between them. CDR3 coding DNA: TGTGCCAGCAGTTTAGGAGTGGACAATGAGCAGTTCTTC. Its protein product is CASSLGVDNEQFF.

The genes are TRBV27 and TRBJ1-6, with unresolved D. Deletions cut 5 bases from V and 11 bases from J, with 13 bases between. Germline values: CDR1 MNHEY, CDR2 SMNVEV (reference sequence). This CDR3 contains 13 residues. The CDR3 DNA sequence: TGTGCCAGCAGTGTGGGAAGAAGAACACCCCTCCACTTT. Translation gives CASSVGRRTPLHF.

This clone ranks as medium-sized. The CDR3 region has the DNA TGTGCCAGCAGTGGTGGACTAGCGGGGGGGCAGGAGCAGTACTTC. Protein: CASSGGLAGGQEQYF. This chain links TRBV2 with TRBJ2-7; 15 bases match TRBD2. Germline V gene data show CDR1 as SNHLY and CDR2 as FYNNEI. The CDR3 length is 15 residues. V was clipped by 4 bases and J by 7 bases; unmatched bases: 5.

This chain links TRBV5-4 with TRBJ1-6; no definite D call. Trimming cost V 3 bases and J 5 bases, with 15 bases left between them. This CDR3 has 16 amino acids. Germline loops: CDR1 SGHNT, CDR2 YYREEE (reference sequence). Here the CDR3 reads CASSSIPGANNSPLHF. Written as DNA, the CDR3 is TGTGCCAGCAGCTCGATCCCGGGAGCCAATAATTCACCCCTCCACTTT.

The V call is TRBV3-1 (or the pseudogene TRBV3-2), the J call TRBJ1-2; TRBD1 matches 8 bases. Trimming removed 6 bases from V and 3 bases from J; junction bases left unmatched: 3. Germline lookup yields CDR1 LGHDT and CDR2 YNNKEL (reference sequence). This CDR3 is 13 amino acids long. Here the CDR3 reads CASRLQGDYGYTF. CDR3 bases: TGTGCCAGCAGATTACAGGGGGACTATGGCTACACCTTC.

This sequence joins TRBV27 and TRBJ2-5; D is possibly TRBD2 (5 bases). Germline-derived CDR1 and CDR2 are MNHEY and SMNVEV (reference sequence). Trimming left V 5 bases short and J 5 bases short, with 9 bases between. The CDR3 spans 12 residues. DNA for the CDR3: TGTGCCAGCAGTCGATCGGGGGAGACCCAGTACTTC. Protein: CASSRSGETQYF.

The chain couples TRBV11-2 to TRBJ2-7, with D possibly being TRBD1 or TRBD2 (6 bases each). The CDR3 sequence is 15 residues long. Germline V gives CDR1 SGHAT, CDR2 FQNNGV. Trimming took off 5 bases at V and 4 bases at J, with 18 bases between the two ends. Here the CDR3 reads CASSSGWGAIYEQYF. For the CDR3, the DNA is TGTGCCAGCAGCAGCGGCTGGGGGGCTATTTACGAGCAGTACTTC.

V is TRBV27 and J is TRBJ2-7; 10 nucleotides agree with TRBD2. This CDR3 region has 16 residues. The V segment lost 0 bases and the J segment 2 bases; nucleotides outside the gene matches: 4. The V gene's germline CDR1 is MNHEY and CDR2 SMNVEV (reference sequence). The CDR3 loop is CASSLSLAGAPYEQYF. The CDR3, as DNA: TGTGCCAGCAGTTTATCCCTAGCGGGAGCTCCCTACGAGCAGTACTTC.

This rearrangement joins TRBV10-3 to TRBJ2-1; D remains ambiguous. From germline, CDR1 is ENHRY and CDR2 SYGVKD. Trimming cost V 0 bases and J 10 bases, with 10 bases left between them. The CDR3 consists of 13 residues. The CDR3 spells CAISESNGGEQFF. The CDR3 region has the DNA TGTGCCATCAGTGAGTCGAACGGCGGCGAGCAGTTCTTC.